This TCR beta chain was recorded in a study of blood T cell repertoires in COVID-19. CDR3 length: 14 residues. Looked up from germline, CDR1 is SGHRS and CDR2 is YFSETQ. The ends were cut back, 9 bases at V and 1 base at J, with 14 bases in the middle. Individuals drawn from some 25 US areas were about 18 to 95 years old. Participants reported their clinical history, and cohort assignment relied on those reports. Produced via immunoSEQ multiplex PCR; TCRdb's table is partial and in-frame only. The sample holds a few hundred thousand clones; roughly 87% are singletons and the top ten take 6%. Sequenced input: PBMCs or T cells enriched from blood (not recorded which). The origin of this receptor is a woman aged 40 to 50 who had recovered from COVID-19. J is TRBJ2-4 and V is TRBV5-1; a weak D match, TRBD1 (5 bases). CDR3 amino acids: CAKIPGMAKNIQYF. CDR3 coding DNA: TGCGCCAAAATTCCAGGGATGGCCAAAAACATTCAGTACTTC.